This T cell receptor beta chain was profiled in a study of blood T cell repertoires in COVID-19. Study in general: Sites across the United States, Italy and Spain contributed samples from acute and convalescent COVID-19. Sources were T cells, B-cell-depleted T cells, or PBMCs; the material itself was cDNA or gDNA.

V shed 0 bases, J shed 4 bases, and the junction held 6 bases outside the gene matches. This CDR3 is built from 16 residues. Per germline, CDR1 SGHRS and CDR2 YFSETQ. This clone was picked up a small number of times. As handled by the study authors: Using reference gene primer amplification, nucleated cell counts were estimated. Sequencing was performed with immunoSEQ multiplex PCR; in TCRdb, only in-frame clones are kept and a portion is missing. For V, J and clone size, that table is used; D and trimming come from the DNA. The table includes 120,000 or so clones, 65% to 80% detected once. This TCR was sampled from a woman aged 55-70 years with acute or convalescent COVID-19. The sequencing input was peripheral blood. The chain combines TRBV5-1 with TRBJ1-4, with TRBD1 identical over 7 bases. In DNA form, the CDR3 reads TGCGCCAGCAGCTTGGGCTCCGGGACAGATAATGAAAAACTGTTTTTT. Amino acid sequence: CASSLGSGTDNEKLFF.